This passage covers 22 T cell receptor beta chains from one sample sequenced in a study of T cell repertoires in ileal Crohn's disease. The data were produced by immunoSEQ multiplex PCR, yet TCRdb's version contains in-frame clones alone and is incomplete. The sample has a few thousand clones, around four fifths seen once. The sequenced sample consisted of ileal tissue. Receptors originate from an adult with Crohn's disease.

This sequence joins TRBV7-9 and TRBJ2-1; TRBD2 matches 10 bases. The length of the CDR3 is 16 residues. Germline CDR1 is SEHNR and CDR2 is FQNEAQ (reference sequence). With 0 bases clipped from V and 4 bases from J, the junction kept 3 bases outside the gene matches. In nucleotides, the CDR3 is TGTGCCAGCAGCTTAGCGTCTAGCGGGAGATACAATGAGCAGTTCTTC. Its protein is CASSLASSGRYNEQFF.

V usage is TRBV19 and J usage is TRBJ1-2; no reliable D call. The ends were cut back, 1 base at V and 4 bases at J, with 10 bases in the middle. The V gene's germline CDR1 is LNHDA and CDR2 SQIVND (reference sequence). The CDR3 spans 14 residues. CDR3 nucleotide sequence: TGTGCCAGTAGTATAGCAGGCAGCACCTATGGCTACACCTTC. This gives the protein CASSIAGSTYGYTF.

This clone was counted only a few times. The chain joins TRBV5-5 to TRBJ1-1; D call uncertain. The V end was cut by 0 bases, the J end by 5 bases, with 14 bases between. Germline V gives CDR1 SGHKS, CDR2 YYEKEE (reference sequence). The CDR3 length is 15 residues. The CDR3 DNA sequence: TGTGCCAGCAGCTTGGCCTACCCCGTATGGACTGAAGCTTTCTTT. Translating gives CASSLAYPVWTEAFF. Based on the CDR3 plus reference TRBV5-5 and TRBJ1-1, the full variable domain is DAGVTQSPTHLIKTRGQQVTLRCSPISGHKSVSWYQQVLGQGPQFIFQYYEKEERGRGNFPDRFSARQFPNYSSELNVNALLLGDSALYLCASSLAYPVWTEAFFGQGTRLTVV.

V usage is TRBV15 and J usage is TRBJ1-2; 11 nucleotides align to TRBD1. The CDR3 sequence is 16 residues long. The J segment lost 6 bases and the V segment lost 1 base, leaving 7 bases of the junction unmatched. Per the germline V gene, CDR1 is LNHNV and CDR2 is YYDKDF (reference sequence). The CDR3 DNA is TGTGCCACCAGCAGAGGGGGACAGGGGGGAATGGATGGCTACACCTTC. Protein: CATSRGGQGGMDGYTF.

This clone was counted a single time. This sequence joins TRBV19 and TRBJ2-5; D might be TRBD1 (5 bases). The V end lost 5 bases, the J end lost 5 bases, and 12 bases lay between the germline ends. Germline V gene sequence: CDR1 LNHDA, CDR2 SQIVND (reference sequence). This CDR3 is 13 amino acids long. CDR3 DNA sequence: TGTGCCAGTAGTCAGGGAAGGTGGGAGACCCAGTACTTC. Encoded protein: CASSQGRWETQYF.

The chain combines TRBV5-6 with TRBJ2-3; a weak D match, TRBD2 (5 bases). Trimming cost V 2 bases and J 9 bases, with 10 bases left between them. Per the germline V gene, CDR1 is SGHDT and CDR2 is YYEEEE. This CDR3 contains 12 residues. The CDR3 loop is CASSLERQTQYF. For the CDR3, the DNA is TGTGCCAGCAGCTTAGAGCGGCAAACGCAGTATTTT.

This clone was seen more than once but under ten times. The V and J genes are TRBV4-3 and TRBJ1-4, with D tentatively TRBD1 (6 bases). The CDR3 covers 17 residues. Germline V gives CDR1 LGHNA, CDR2 YSLEER. V lost 1 base and J 6 bases, leaving 18 bases between the germline ends. CDR3: CASSQGGRFWGYEKLFF. Here the CDR3 DNA reads TGCGCCAGCAGCCAAGGGGGGCGGTTTTGGGGGTATGAAAAACTGTTTTTT.

V is TRBV5-5 and J is TRBJ2-7, with 11 bases matching TRBD1. The V segment lost 1 base and the J segment 0 bases; nucleotides outside the gene matches: 12. CDR1 is SGHKS and CDR2 is YYEKEE in the germline V gene (reference sequence). This CDR3 contains 19 residues. In DNA, the CDR3 is TGTGCCAGCAGCTTGTTGGGACAGGGGGAATTTTTCTTCTCCTACGAGCAGTACGTC. Protein product: CASSLLGQGEFFFSYEQYV.

The chain employs TRBV7-8 and TRBJ2-4, with TRBD2 identical over 14 bases. CDR1 is SGHVS, CDR2 FQNEAQ, per germline. The V and J ends lost 5 bases and 3 bases, in that order; junction bases with no gene match: 9. This CDR3 is 18 amino acids long. The CDR3 is CASSLGTSGGRGKNIQYF. DNA of the CDR3: TGTGCCAGCAGCCTCGGGACTAGCGGGGGCCGGGGCAAAAACATTCAGTACTTC.

V gene TRBV2 combines with J gene TRBJ1-6, with 11 positions matching TRBD1. This CDR3 is built from 13 residues. CDR1 is SNHLY and CDR2 is FYNNEI in the germline V gene. Unmatched junction bases numbered 0, after V lost 6 bases and J lost 8 bases. CDR3 nucleotides: TGTGCCAGCAGGGGACAGGGGGATTCACCCCTCCACTTT. Its translation: CASRGQGDSPLHF.

A word on this clone: Germline is not matched at one junction end, which may reflect a read error. This sample includes further DNA sequences coding for the same CDR3. As DNA, the CDR3 is TGTGCCAGCTCGCCACTCAGGGCAGATACGCAGTATTTT. Encoded protein: CASSPLRADTQYF. The V and J genes are TRBV18 and TRBJ2-3; possible D gene TRBD1, 5 bases. The germline gives CDR1 KGHSH, CDR2 LQKENI. The CDR3 is 13 residues long.

The rearrangement joins TRBV2 to TRBJ1-6; D remains unclear. The ends were cut back, 4 bases at V and 9 bases at J, with 22 bases in the middle. This CDR3 is 17 amino acids long. The germline gives CDR1 SNHLY, CDR2 FYNNEI. DNA for the CDR3: TGTGCCAGCAGTGTTATTCAGACACCCCCCTATCCTTCACCCCTCCACTTT. As protein: CASSVIQTPPYPSPLHF. The variable domain in full, completed from reference TRBV2 and TRBJ1-6, reads EPEVTQTPSHQVTQMGQEVILRCVPISNHLYFYWYRQILGQKVEFLVSFYNNEISEKSEIFDDQFSVERPDGSNFTLKIRSTKLEDSAMYFCASSVIQTPPYPSPLHFGNGTRLTVT.

The chain joins TRBV6-5 to TRBJ2-5, with 8 positions matching TRBD1. The CDR3 contains 14 residues. Germline V gives CDR1 MNHEY, CDR2 SVGAGI. With 6 bases clipped from V and 2 bases from J, the junction kept 5 bases outside the gene matches. The CDR3 nucleotides are TGTGCCAGCAGCCCAGGGGGCCCTCAAGAGACCCAGTACTTC. Protein sequence: CASSPGGPQETQYF.

The chain recombines TRBV19 with TRBJ1-5; a weak D match, TRBD1 (5 bases). Germline CDR1 and CDR2: LNHDA and SQIVND (reference sequence). V shed 0 bases and J shed 6 bases, with 12 bases lying between them. This CDR3 is built from 15 residues. The CDR3 sequence: CASSIDDSQFQPQHF. For the CDR3, the DNA is TGTGCCAGTAGTATAGATGACAGCCAGTTTCAGCCCCAGCATTTT.

The chain uses TRBV19 and TRBJ1-1; D perhaps matches TRBD1 (6 bases). Germline CDR1 is LNHDA and CDR2 is SQIVND (reference sequence). The CDR3 spans 13 residues. V shed 10 bases and J shed 6 bases, with 18 bases lying between them. DNA for the CDR3: TGTGCCACTGAGGGAATCGGACAGTCTGAAGCTTTCTTT. It codes for CATEGIGQSEAFF.

V is TRBV9 and J is TRBJ2-5, with 7 bases fitting TRBD2. Germline values: CDR1 SGDLS, CDR2 YYNGEE. The CDR3 is 18 amino acids. J was trimmed by 1 base and V by 0 bases; bases with no gene match: 12. CDR3: CASSVGGLGREGQETQYF. The CDR3 bases are TGTGCCAGCAGCGTAGGCGGGTTAGGGAGGGAGGGCCAAGAGACCCAGTACTTC.

This clone has just a few counts. The sample has other DNA sequences that encode this CDR3 too. The rearrangement uses TRBV6-1 and TRBJ1-5; 9 nucleotides match TRBD1. V lost 6 bases, J lost 3 bases, and 6 bases stayed unmatched. Looked up from germline, CDR1 is MNHNS and CDR2 is SASEGT. There are 15 residues in the CDR3. Here the CDR3 reads CASSAGQGNNQPQHF. The CDR3 DNA reads as TGTGCCAGCAGCGCGGGACAGGGAAACAATCAGCCCCAGCATTTT.

The chain joins TRBV19 to TRBJ1-2; 10 positions agree with TRBD1. This CDR3 comprises 14 residues. Germline CDR1 LNHDA, CDR2 SQIVND (reference sequence). J gave up 6 bases and V 3 bases, and 4 bases lay outside the gene matches. This CDR3 reads CASSIRTGGHGYTF. CDR3 nucleotides: TGTGCCAGTAGTATCCGGACAGGGGGTCATGGCTACACCTTC.

This chain joins TRBV18 and TRBJ1-2; 8 bases align to TRBD1. CDR3 length equals 16 residues. The V gene's germline CDR1 is KGHSH and CDR2 LQKENI. The V and J ends lost 3 bases and 4 bases, in that order; junction bases with no gene match: 10. CDR3 DNA sequence: TGTGCCAGCTCACCCCAGGGGGCAACAGTGGTCTATGGCTACACCTTC. It yields the protein CASSPQGATVVYGYTF.

This rearrangement joins TRBV2 to TRBJ1-1, with a tentative D call TRBD1 (5 bases). The CDR3 totals 13 residues. V lost 6 bases and J 0 bases, leaving 8 bases between the germline ends. CDR1 and CDR2 from the germline V gene are SNHLY and FYNNEI. The chain's CDR3 is CASRSGVNTEAFF. CDR3 nucleotides: TGTGCCAGCAGGTCGGGGGTGAACACTGAAGCTTTCTTT. The full variable domain, rest sourced from reference TRBV2 and TRBJ1-1, is EPEVTQTPSHQVTQMGQEVILRCVPISNHLYFYWYRQILGQKVEFLVSFYNNEISEKSEIFDDQFSVERPDGSNFTLKIRSTKLEDSAMYFCASRSGVNTEAFFGQGTRLTVV.

The chain joins TRBV5-4 to TRBJ2-1, with 10 bases fitting TRBD2. J lost 0 bases, V lost 3 bases, and 12 bases had no gene match. Germline-derived CDR1 and CDR2 are SGHNT and YYREEE (reference sequence). The CDR3 is 19 amino acids. CDR3 sequence reads: CASSSRQSSGGTSYNEQFF. CDR3 nucleotide sequence: TGTGCCAGCAGCTCTAGGCAGTCTAGCGGGGGAACCTCCTACAATGAGCAGTTCTTC.

The J gene is TRBJ1-2, the V gene TRBV27; 7 nucleotides line up with TRBD1. Germline V lookup: CDR1 MNHEY, CDR2 SMNVEV (reference sequence). V was clipped by 0 bases and J by 0 bases; unmatched bases: 7. There are 17 residues in the CDR3. The CDR3 sequence is CASSLSGTGVANYGYTF. CDR3 DNA sequence: TGTGCCAGCAGTTTATCGGGCACAGGGGTAGCTAACTATGGCTACACCTTC.